This T cell receptor (beta chain) came from a study of PD-1 blockade in classical Hodgkin lymphoma. In the study overall: Patients were given intravenous nivolumab, 3 mg/kg, every 2 weeks.

Brentuximab vedotin exposure varied, and every patient relapsed after autologous stem cell transplantation. Study observations and caveats: Compared with baseline, CD4+ but not CD8+ TCR diversity had risen significantly by C4D1. Compared with healthy donors, newly diagnosed patients reportedly showed lower baseline TCR diversity.

TCRdb's copy holds only in-frame clones and misses some; the assay was immunoSEQ multiplex PCR. The table has 84,000 or so clones, 85% to 95% seen once. In the case of this clone: What it recognizes is unknown.

The TCR was taken from a human donor with classical Hodgkin lymphoma. The input for sequencing was peripheral blood mononuclear cells (PBMCs), taken before the second cycle of nivolumab.

The CDR3 loop reads CASSNPPRVSLSQAFF. For the CDR3, the DNA is TGTGCCAGCAGCAACCCCCCCAGAGTATCCCTCTCTCAAGCTTTCTTT. The rearrangement joins TRBV5-4 to TRBJ1-1; D remains ambiguous. With 4 bases removed from V and 9 bases from J, the gap between germline ends came to 25 bases. The CDR3 has 16 amino acids. Germline lookup yields CDR1 SGHNT and CDR2 YYREEE (reference sequence).